The next 10 T cell receptor beta chains were all read from a single sample in a study of blood T cells in healthy people across ages. Using a J-beta primer mix together with a sample-barcoded 5' primer, a second PCR was run for about 6 to 12 cycles. From the 5' RACE reads, TCRdb called clonotypes with MiXCR, one entry per CDR3 protein. The table shows 1.5 million or so distinct CDR3 sequences, with around 39% occurring only once. Sequencing was done on a sample of blood. Receptors originate from a woman between 18 and 30 years old in good health.

The chain links TRBV10-3 to TRBJ1-4; D is perhaps TRBD1 (5 bases). The CDR3 is made up of 14 amino acids. The V and J ends lost 8 bases and 8 bases respectively, with 18 bases between them. CDR1 ENHRY and CDR2 SYGVKD come from the germline V gene. CDR3 in amino acids: CAIQQDWGEEKLFF. In DNA, the CDR3 is TGTGCCATCCAGCAAGACTGGGGGGAAGAAAAACTGTTTTTT.

The chain joins TRBV7-3 to TRBJ1-1; no clear D gene. Germline V gene data show CDR1 as SGHTA and CDR2 as FQGTGA. This CDR3 is built from 15 residues. Trimming removed 1 base at V and 0 bases at J, with 9 bases between. DNA for the CDR3: TGTGCCAGCAGCTTAATGGGGTCGGTGAACACTGAAGCTTTCTTT. It specifies CASSLMGSVNTEAFF.

The chain combines TRBV15 with TRBJ2-3, with TRBD1 as a possible D gene (6 bases). Trimming shortened V by 0 bases and J by 0 bases, and 7 bases separated the two germline ends. Looked up from germline, CDR1 is LNHNV and CDR2 is YYDKDF (reference sequence). The CDR3 has 15 amino acids. The CDR3 DNA reads as TGTGCCACCAGCAGAGATGACAGGAGCACAGATACGCAGTATTTT. Amino acids: CATSRDDRSTDTQYF.

The chain has TRBV28 and TRBJ2-2; 13 nucleotides line up with TRBD2. The germline V gene has CDR1 MDHEN and CDR2 SYDVKM. The CDR3 covers 18 residues. The J segment lost 6 bases and the V segment lost 4 bases, leaving 11 bases of the junction unmatched. DNA for the CDR3: TGTGCCAGCAGTTCGCCCGGGACTAGCGGGATTAAGGCCGGGGAGCTGTTTTTT. This gives the protein CASSSPGTSGIKAGELFF.

This clonotype was counted a few times. V gene TRBV6-5 combines with J gene TRBJ1-2; 11 bases map to TRBD1. Germline CDR1 reads MNHEY; CDR2 reads SVGAGI. CDR3 length: 14 amino acids. Losses at the gene ends were 7 bases for V and 7 bases for J; bases not matched to a gene: 8. CDR3 loop: CASTRTGGAAGYTF. CDR3 coding DNA: TGTGCCAGCACAAGGACAGGGGGCGCGGCTGGCTACACCTTC.

The chain employs TRBV12-3 or TRBV12-4 and TRBJ2-4; D possibly corresponds to TRBD2 (6 bases). The J call may be wrong; the DNA end is better matched by TRBJ2-5. The CDR3 is 16 amino acids. The CDR3 DNA reads as TGTGCCTCTTTTCAAAGCGGGTACATTATAAGAGAGACCCAGTACTTC. Its translation: CASFQSGYIIRETQYF.

V and J are TRBV12-3 or TRBV12-4 and TRBJ2-3, with TRBD2 identical over 15 bases. After removal of 8 bases from V and 4 bases from J, the junction contained 7 bases not matched to a gene. This CDR3 spans 16 amino acids. The CDR3 region is CASRTSGGAGSDTQYF. The CDR3, as DNA: TGTGCCAGCCGGACTAGCGGGGGGGCTGGGTCAGATACGCAGTATTTT.

This chain joins TRBV20-1 and TRBJ2-5, with TRBD2 matching 9 bases. The ends lost 5 bases at V and 2 bases at J; junction bases unmatched: 15. CDR1 DFQATT and CDR2 SNEGSKA come from the germline V gene (reference sequence). The CDR3 covers 17 residues. In DNA form, the CDR3 reads TGCAGTGCTTTCCCTAATCAGGGCCTAGCGGGACAAGAGACCCAGTACTTC. This sequence encodes CSAFPNQGLAGQETQYF.

The chain joins TRBV10-1 to TRBJ2-3; TRBD2 is a possible D gene (5 bases). CDR1 is WNHNN and CDR2 is SYGVQD in the germline V gene (reference sequence). The CDR3 contains 14 residues. Trimming removed 5 bases from V and 4 bases from J, with 13 bases in between. CDR3: CASSSGFSADTQYF. CDR3 nucleotide sequence: TGCGCCAGCAGTTCGGGGTTCTCCGCAGATACGCAGTATTTT.

This clonotype has at least ten counts. V usage is TRBV5-1 and J usage is TRBJ2-3; D is ambiguous. The CDR3 spans 14 residues. Germline CDR1 and CDR2: SGHRS and YFSETQ. The V end lost 0 bases, the J end lost 1 base, and 6 bases lay between the germline ends. The CDR3 nucleotides are TGCGCCAGCAGCTTGGACACAGGCACAGATACGCAGTATTTT. Translation: CASSLDTGTDTQYF.